Below are 11 T cell receptor beta chains sequenced from a single sample in a study of early stage breast cancer tumors. The method was immunoSEQ multiplex PCR; TCRdb's version includes in-frame clones alone and lacks a portion of them. The sample yields around 30,000 clones, roughly four fifths seen once. Sequencing was performed on breast tumor tissue. The origin of the receptors is a person aged 30-39 years with breast cancer.

This sequence joins TRBV6-6 and TRBJ2-3; 9 bases are shared with TRBD2. Germline assignment: CDR1 MNHNY and CDR2 SVGAGI (reference sequence). V shed 7 bases and J 4 bases; nucleotides not matched to a gene: 6. This CDR3 has 14 amino acids. The CDR3 reads CASNIAGEPDTQYF. Written as DNA, the CDR3 is TGTGCCAGCAATATAGCGGGAGAACCAGATACGCAGTATTTT.

V is TRBV7-9 and J is TRBJ1-2; 9 bases fit TRBD1. With V trimmed by 0 bases and J by 8 bases, 7 bases remained unmatched. This CDR3 has 15 residues. Germline V gene lookup returns CDR1 SEHNR and CDR2 FQNEAQ (reference sequence). CDR3 DNA sequence: TGTGCCAGCAGCTTAGCCGGGACAGGGATGGCCGGCTACACCTTC. Translating gives CASSLAGTGMAGYTF.

This chain connects TRBV5-1 to TRBJ1-6; 7 nucleotides line up with TRBD1. This CDR3 has 14 amino acids. V lost 0 bases to trimming and J lost 7 bases; unmatched junction nucleotides: 1. CDR1 is SGHRS and CDR2 is YFSETQ in the germline V gene. The CDR3, as DNA: TGCGCCAGCAGCTTGGCAGGGGGAAATTCACCCCTCCACTTT. Protein product: CASSLAGGNSPLHF.

The rearrangement uses TRBV10-2 and TRBJ1-1; D not resolved. The V end lost 0 bases, the J end lost 1 base, and 9 bases lay between the germline ends. CDR1 and CDR2 (germline): WSHSY, SAAADI. The CDR3 has 15 residues. CDR3 region: CASSESRQTNTEAFF. Here the CDR3 DNA reads TGCGCCAGCAGTGAGTCGCGGCAGACGAACACTGAAGCTTTCTTT.

This chain joins TRBV7-3 and TRBJ1-2, with D tentatively TRBD1 (6 bases). Trimming stripped 5 bases from V and 5 bases from J, with 12 bases between. The CDR3 loop spans 13 amino acids. The germline V gene has CDR1 SGHTA and CDR2 FQGTGA. CDR3 DNA sequence: TGTGCCAGCAGCATGGACAGTCGATATGGCTACACCTTC. It translates to CASSMDSRYGYTF.

The chain combines TRBV18 with TRBJ2-7; D remains unclear. This CDR3 has 14 amino acids. V shed 2 bases and J shed 3 bases, with 11 bases lying between them. CDR1 and CDR2 from the germline V gene are KGHSH and LQKENI. CDR3 in DNA: TGTGCCAGCTCACCATCGAACAGATTCTACGAGCAGTACTTC. This encodes CASSPSNRFYEQYF.

This chain links TRBV15 with TRBJ1-2; 8 bases are a match to TRBD1. Trimming cost V 0 bases and J 8 bases; bases outside gene matches: 5. Germline loops: CDR1 LNHNV, CDR2 YYDKDF (reference sequence). This CDR3 comprises 14 residues. The CDR3 DNA reads TGTGCCACCAGCAGAGATTTACAGGGGGGCGGCTACACCTTC. Protein product: CATSRDLQGGGYTF.

The chain combines TRBV5-6 with TRBJ1-3; D is possibly TRBD1 (5 bases). The CDR3 contains 15 residues. CDR1 is SGHDT and CDR2 is YYEEEE in the germline V gene. Trimming took off 7 bases at V and 0 bases at J, with 14 bases between the two ends. The CDR3 sequence is CASFRTTSSGNTIYF. Here the CDR3 DNA reads TGTGCCAGCTTTAGGACAACCAGCTCTGGAAACACCATATATTTT.

As concerns this clone: Germline and junction disagree at one end, which may indicate a read error. V usage is TRBV29-1 and J usage is TRBJ1-1, with 7 bases identical to TRBD1. CDR1 and CDR2 (germline): SQVTM, ANQGSEA. This CDR3 comprises 13 residues. The DNA for the CDR3 is TGCAGCGTTGAAAGGGGGCTGAAGACTGAAGCTTTCTTT. Encoded protein: CSVERGLKTEAFF.

This chain connects TRBV19 to TRBJ1-5, with D unclear. Deletions cut 0 bases from V and 6 bases from J, with 9 bases between. CDR3 length equals 14 residues. The germline V gene has CDR1 LNHDA and CDR2 SQIVND (reference sequence). The chain's CDR3 is CASSIEEGSQPQHF. CDR3 nucleotides: TGTGCCAGTAGTATAGAAGAGGGTAGTCAGCCCCAGCATTTT.

The chain uses TRBV7-2 and TRBJ2-7, with D unresolved. The CDR3 has 14 residues. Germline CDR1 reads SGHTA; CDR2 reads FQGNSA. V was trimmed by 1 base and J by 0 bases, leaving 7 bases between them. The CDR3 nucleotides read TGTGCCAGCAGCTTAGACCGGATCTCCTACGAGCAGTACTTC. Translation gives CASSLDRISYEQYF.